The next 30 T cell receptor beta chains were all read from a single sample in a study of vaccination effects on CD4 cells after COVID-19. TCRdb keeps only in-frame clones here, not all; method: immunoSEQ multiplex PCR. Among approximately 30,000 clones listed, about 70% were seen once. Antigen-specific CD4+ T cells were first expanded with viral peptide pools by the ViraFEST assay and only then sequenced. Cultured cells yielded isolated CD4+ T cells after 10 to 11 days. Testing of the vaccine recipients showed negative nucleocapsid antibodies and no prior SARS-CoV-2 infection. Their antigens are not known. The sequences come from CD4+ T cells from PBMCs cultured with SARS-CoV-2 spike peptides, collected before COVID-19 vaccination. These receptors came from a human donor who received a COVID-19 vaccine.

V gene TRBV5-4 combines with J gene TRBJ1-3; no reliable D call. CDR1 and CDR2 (germline): SGHNT, YYREEE (reference sequence). Trimming took off 0 bases at V and 0 bases at J, with 7 bases between the two ends. The CDR3 consists of 15 residues. Written as DNA, the CDR3 is TGTGCCAGCAGCTTGGCAGGAAGCTCTGGAAACACCATATATTTT. Translated, it gives CASSLAGSSGNTIYF.

V and J are TRBV10-1 and TRBJ2-2; tentatively, D is TRBD2 (6 bases). The germline V and J ends were trimmed by 2 bases and 2 bases, with 15 bases remaining between them. The CDR3 sequence is 17 residues long. CDR1 and CDR2 from the germline V gene are WNHNN and SYGVQD (reference sequence). The CDR3 loop reads CASSETLPGVNTGELFF. CDR3 bases: TGCGCCAGCAGTGAGACACTACCGGGAGTAAACACCGGGGAGCTGTTTTTT.

The CDR3, as DNA: TGTGCCAGCAGTGTGGGGACAGGGACAATTAATGAAAAACTGTTTTTT. Protein: CASSVGTGTINEKLFF. The chain recombines TRBV2 with TRBJ1-4, with TRBD1 matching 9 bases. Looked up from germline, CDR1 is SNHLY and CDR2 is FYNNEI. The V gene end was trimmed by 4 bases and the J gene end by 4 bases; junction bases not matched to a gene: 7. The CDR3 extends over 16 amino acids.

This clone has only a few counts. The gene calls are TRBV10-1 and TRBJ2-2; 8 positions agree with TRBD1. After removal of 5 bases from V and 4 bases from J, the junction contained 6 bases not matched to a gene. The CDR3 spans 15 residues. Per germline, CDR1 WNHNN and CDR2 SYGVQD (reference sequence). In nucleotides, the CDR3 is TGCGCCAGCAGTCGTACGACAGGGGTCACCGGGGAGCTGTTTTTT. Encoded protein: CASSRTTGVTGELFF.

This clone was detected only a few times. The chain links TRBV18 to TRBJ1-1; the D gene is possibly TRBD1 (6 bases). V dropped 0 bases and J dropped 5 bases, with 19 bases sitting between them. This CDR3 has 17 residues. CDR1 is KGHSH and CDR2 is LQKENI in the germline V gene. The CDR3 bases are TGTGCCAGCTCACCACCGAGCCAGGGAGGGAGGGGGACTGAAGCTTTCTTT. Amino acids: CASSPPSQGGRGTEAFF.

The rearrangement uses TRBV7-2 and TRBJ1-2; maybe TRBD1 (5 bases). The CDR3 totals 16 residues. Germline loops: CDR1 SGHTA, CDR2 FQGNSA. V gave up 2 bases and J gave up 5 bases, with 18 bases separating them. CDR3 DNA: TGTGCCAGCAGCTTACGTGACAGCCCTTCAGGATATGGCTACACCTTC. Amino acid sequence: CASSLRDSPSGYGYTF.

The V gene is TRBV7-8, the J gene TRBJ2-2; D remains ambiguous. Per germline, CDR1 SGHVS and CDR2 FQNEAQ. CDR3 length equals 15 residues. Trimming stripped 3 bases from V and 4 bases from J, with 12 bases between. CDR3 loop: CASSLYGSFTGELFF. The DNA of the CDR3 is TGTGCCAGCAGCTTGTACGGTTCATTCACCGGGGAGCTGTTTTTT.

The sample holds a few counts of this clone. The chain couples TRBV30 to TRBJ2-2; D not certain. The V gene's germline CDR1 is GTSNPN and CDR2 SVGIG (reference sequence). CDR3 length equals 13 residues. Trimming cost V 2 bases and J 5 bases, with 9 bases left between them. The CDR3: CAWSMSGTGELFF. The CDR3 coding sequence is TGTGCCTGGAGTATGTCTGGAACCGGGGAGCTGTTTTTT.

This chain links TRBV7-8 with TRBJ2-2; D possibly matches TRBD1 or TRBD2 (5 bases each). V lost 5 bases, J lost 4 bases, and 14 bases lay in between. Per the germline V gene, CDR1 is SGHVS and CDR2 is FQNEAQ. The CDR3 is 15 residues long. Written as DNA, the CDR3 is TGTGCCAGCAGCCCCGGGACCCCCCCCACCGGGGAGCTGTTTTTT. Protein product: CASSPGTPPTGELFF.

This chain connects TRBV29-1 to TRBJ2-3; D gene uncertain. Trimming pared 3 bases from V and 0 bases from J, leaving 10 bases between. From germline, CDR1 is SQVTM and CDR2 ANQGSEA. The CDR3 has 14 amino acids. CDR3 sequence reads: CSVDGSLSTDTQYF. The CDR3 region has the DNA TGCAGCGTTGACGGGTCCCTTAGCACAGATACGCAGTATTTT.

This clone has a handful of counts. The chain carries TRBV4-2 and TRBJ2-2; 10 nucleotides agree with TRBD2. CDR1 LGHNA and CDR2 YNFKEQ come from the germline V gene. The trim removed 1 base at V and 7 bases at J, leaving 12 bases unmatched. The CDR3 has 18 amino acids. The CDR3 DNA is TGTGCCAGCAGCCAAGCCGGGAGCGGGGGGGCCCAGGGCGGGGAGCTGTTTTTT. Translation: CASSQAGSGGAQGGELFF.

The rearrangement joins TRBV5-5 to TRBJ2-1, with no clear D. The CDR3 loop spans 16 amino acids. Germline V gene sequence: CDR1 SGHKS, CDR2 YYEKEE (reference sequence). Trimming shortened V by 0 bases and J by 2 bases, and 12 bases separated the two germline ends. Here the CDR3 reads CASSLGAGPPYNEQFF. DNA of the CDR3: TGTGCCAGCAGCTTGGGGGCTGGGCCCCCCTACAATGAGCAGTTCTTC.

The CDR3 DNA is TGTGCCAGCAGCCCAGTTCGGGGGGGGTCCTACAATGAGCAGTTCTTC. Translation: CASSPVRGGSYNEQFF. V and J are TRBV11-2 and TRBJ2-1; 8 bases line up with TRBD2. The CDR3 loop spans 16 amino acids. The J segment lost 1 base and the V segment lost 5 bases, leaving 7 bases of the junction unmatched. CDR1 and CDR2 (germline): SGHAT, FQNNGV.

The chain carries TRBV27 and TRBJ1-2; D gene ambiguous. Germline values: CDR1 MNHEY, CDR2 SMNVEV (reference sequence). The CDR3 runs 14 residues. V lost 2 bases and J lost 8, with 15 bases in between. The CDR3 reads CASSLEGSVGGYTF. The CDR3 DNA is TGTGCCAGCAGTTTAGAGGGATCGGTCGGGGGCTACACCTTC.

This clone appeared once. V and J are TRBV27 and TRBJ2-1, with D possibly matching TRBD1 (5 bases). Deletions cut 2 bases from V and 5 bases from J, with 16 bases between. The CDR3 loop spans 16 amino acids. The germline V gene encodes CDR1 MNHEY and CDR2 SMNVEV (reference sequence). CDR3 sequence: CASSLGAGSYHNEQFF. The CDR3 DNA reads TGTGCCAGCAGTTTAGGGGCTGGATCTTACCACAATGAGCAGTTCTTC.

This clone showed up just a few times. The chain combines TRBV7-9 with TRBJ1-1, with D unresolved. This CDR3 comprises 14 residues. V shed 2 bases and J shed 1 base, with 8 bases lying between them. Germline-derived CDR1 and CDR2 are SEHNR and FQNEAQ (reference sequence). This chain's CDR3 is CASSLPAGNTEAFF. CDR3 bases: TGTGCCAGCAGCTTACCAGCGGGGAACACTGAAGCTTTCTTT.

V gene TRBV27 combines with J gene TRBJ1-2; 11 bases agree with TRBD1. The CDR3 covers 13 residues. Germline V lookup: CDR1 MNHEY, CDR2 SMNVEV (reference sequence). The junction had 5 bases not matched to a gene; V was cut back by 4 bases and J by 10 bases. CDR3 sequence (DNA): TGTGCCAGCAGTTCGGGACAGGGGGAGGCCTACACCTTC. It codes for CASSSGQGEAYTF.

This sequence joins TRBV24-1 and TRBJ2-2; D is unresolved. Looked up from germline, CDR1 is KGHDR and CDR2 is SFDVKD. The CDR3 extends over 12 amino acids. V was trimmed by 6 bases and J by 7 bases, leaving 8 bases between them. The CDR3 coding sequence is TGTGCCACCAGTCTATTCCGCGGGGAGCTGTTTTTT. Its protein is CATSLFRGELFF.

This clone was observed a single time. The chain joins TRBV3-1 (or the pseudogene TRBV3-2) to TRBJ2-5; D is perhaps TRBD2 (6 bases). Trimming took 2 bases from V and 5 from J, leaving 12 bases between them. Germline CDR1 reads LGHDT; CDR2 reads YNNKEL (reference sequence). The CDR3 is 14 residues long. Written as DNA, the CDR3 is TGTGCCAGCAGCCAACTTGGGGGAGGCGAGACCCAGTACTTC. Translated, it gives CASSQLGGGETQYF.

The chain recombines TRBV19 with TRBJ1-5; 10 bases map to TRBD1. The CDR3 runs to 15 residues. CDR1 LNHDA and CDR2 SQIVND come from the germline V gene (reference sequence). V lost 7 bases and J lost 2; bases outside the gene matches: 5. CDR3 nucleotide sequence: TGTGCCAGTAACGAAGGGACAGGGGGCAATCAGCCCCAGCATTTT. Protein product: CASNEGTGGNQPQHF.

The chain combines TRBV19 with TRBJ2-5; the match to TRBD2 covers 10 bases. This CDR3 has 14 residues. The germline CDR1 and CDR2 sequences are LNHDA and SQIVND (reference sequence). Trimming took 5 bases from V and 4 from J; bases not matched to a gene: 4. In nucleotides, the CDR3 is TGTGCCAGTAGTCTAGCGGGGGCCCTAGAGACCCAGTACTTC. Protein: CASSLAGALETQYF. The complete variable domain, with remaining parts taken from reference TRBV19 and TRBJ2-5, reads DGGITQSPKYLFRKEGQNVTLSCEQNLNHDAMYWYRQDPGQGLRLIYYSQIVNDFQKGDIAEGYSVSREKKESFPLTVTSAQKNPTAFYLCASSLAGALETQYFGPGTRLLVL.

The chain links TRBV2 to TRBJ2-5; a weak D match, TRBD1 (5 bases). Germline V gives CDR1 SNHLY, CDR2 FYNNEI. CDR3 length: 13 amino acids. V was shortened by 3 bases and J by 6 bases, with 11 bases between the two germline ends. CDR3 amino acids: CASSESNRKTQYF. For the CDR3, the DNA is TGTGCCAGCAGTGAGTCTAACAGGAAGACCCAGTACTTC.

The V gene is TRBV5-4, the J gene TRBJ1-2; 10 bases align to TRBD1. V trimming: 4 bases; J trimming: 5 bases; junction bases outside the gene matches: 2. The germline V gene has CDR1 SGHNT and CDR2 YYREEE (reference sequence). The CDR3 sequence is 13 residues long. The chain's CDR3 is CASSVDRGYGYTF. The CDR3 DNA sequence: TGTGCCAGCAGCGTGGACAGGGGGTATGGCTACACCTTC.

CDR3 sequence: CASRTSGMRGVYNEQFF. The CDR3, as DNA: TGTGCCAGCCGGACTAGCGGGATGAGGGGCGTGTACAATGAGCAGTTCTTC. The chain uses TRBV18 and TRBJ2-1; TRBD2 matches 12 bases. The V gene end was trimmed by 8 bases and the J gene end by 4 bases; junction bases not matched to a gene: 12. The germline V gene has CDR1 KGHSH and CDR2 LQKENI. This CDR3 spans 17 amino acids.

V is TRBV18 and J is TRBJ1-2; 8 positions agree with TRBD1. The V segment lost 3 bases and the J segment 5 bases; nucleotides outside the gene matches: 5. Per germline, CDR1 KGHSH and CDR2 LQKENI. This CDR3 region has 14 residues. The CDR3 reads CASSPGQGLYGYTF. For the CDR3, the DNA is TGTGCCAGCTCACCTGGACAGGGACTATATGGCTACACCTTC.

This clone was detected only a few times. The J gene is TRBJ1-1, the V gene TRBV20-1; D remains ambiguous. The CDR3 is made up of 12 amino acids. V was pared by 3 bases and J by 9 bases, with 14 bases between. Germline V gene sequence: CDR1 DFQATT, CDR2 SNEGSKA (reference sequence). CDR3 DNA sequence: TGCAGTGCTAGTATTGAAGTAGGGAAAGCTTTCTTT. This translates into CSASIEVGKAFF.

This clone was detected only a few times. The V call is TRBV7-9, the J call TRBJ2-3; 10 positions agree with TRBD2. The CDR3 consists of 18 residues. Per germline, CDR1 SEHNR and CDR2 FQNEAQ (reference sequence). The V segment lost 6 bases and the J segment 1 base; nucleotides outside the gene matches: 13. CDR3 sequence: CASRPSSGGQHRTDTQYF. CDR3 sequence (DNA): TGTGCCAGCAGACCCTCTAGCGGGGGACAACATCGCACAGATACGCAGTATTTT. Combining the CDR3 with reference TRBV7-9 and TRBJ2-3 gives the whole variable domain DTGVSQNPRHKITKRGQNVTFRCDPISEHNRLYWYRQTLGQGPEFLTYFQNEAQLEKSRLLSDRFSAERPKGSFSTLEIQRTEQGDSAMYLCASRPSSGGQHRTDTQYFGPGTRLTVL.

This clone was detected once. The CDR3 DNA reads TGCGCCAGCAGCCCCTACCGTCAGGGGGCGAGGACTGAAGCTTTCTTT. It translates to CASSPYRQGARTEAFF. The chain links TRBV5-1 to TRBJ1-1; the match to TRBD1 covers 8 bases. With 4 bases clipped from V and 5 bases from J, the junction kept 13 bases outside the gene matches. This CDR3 is 16 amino acids long. Per germline, CDR1 SGHRS and CDR2 YFSETQ.

The chain has TRBV7-8 and TRBJ1-2; D perhaps matches TRBD1 (5 bases). Germline-derived CDR1 and CDR2 are SGHVS and FQNEAQ. V lost 1 base to trimming and J lost 0 bases, with 9 bases between them. This CDR3 is 15 amino acids long. CDR3 coding DNA: TGTGCCAGCAGCTTAGAAGGCAGGGCTAACTATGGCTACACCTTC. This gives the protein CASSLEGRANYGYTF.

The rearrangement uses TRBV27 and TRBJ1-2; 8 bases match TRBD1. The CDR3 runs 21 residues. The germline V gene has CDR1 MNHEY and CDR2 SMNVEV (reference sequence). J lost 0 bases, V lost 3 bases, and 21 bases had no gene match. The CDR3 region has the DNA TGTGCCAGCAGTTTCGGGGGGGACATGTATGAACAGGGGGAAGCTAACTATGGCTACACCTTC. Translation gives CASSFGGDMYEQGEANYGYTF.